Sequencing of this T cell receptor (beta chain) was carried out in a study of blood T cells in healthy people across ages. A second PCR of 7 to 11 cycles used a sample-barcoded 5' primer and a J-beta primer mix. Tagging of each cDNA molecule was performed by a template-switch adaptor with 12 random nucleotides. Every sample produced at least 2.5 million CDR3-containing paired-end reads. TCRdb redid the calling of the 5' RACE reads with MiXCR, one entry per CDR3 protein. The sample consists of 550,000 to 750,000 distinct CDR3 sequences, under 25% of them appearing once. V lost 5 bases to trimming and J lost 0 bases, with 20 bases between them. CDR1 is GTSNPN, CDR2 SVGIG, per germline (reference sequence). The length of the CDR3 is 18 residues. The sample, roughly 9.1 milliliters of peripheral blood, was drawn from each donor.

Sequenced: blood. The receptor comes from a man between 65 and 80 years old in good health. V is TRBV30 and J is TRBJ1-6; unclear D gene. This CDR3 is CAWSILGGSSSYNSPLHF. CDR3 DNA: TGTGCCTGGTCCATCTTGGGCGGATCGAGCTCCTATAATTCACCCCTCCACTTT.